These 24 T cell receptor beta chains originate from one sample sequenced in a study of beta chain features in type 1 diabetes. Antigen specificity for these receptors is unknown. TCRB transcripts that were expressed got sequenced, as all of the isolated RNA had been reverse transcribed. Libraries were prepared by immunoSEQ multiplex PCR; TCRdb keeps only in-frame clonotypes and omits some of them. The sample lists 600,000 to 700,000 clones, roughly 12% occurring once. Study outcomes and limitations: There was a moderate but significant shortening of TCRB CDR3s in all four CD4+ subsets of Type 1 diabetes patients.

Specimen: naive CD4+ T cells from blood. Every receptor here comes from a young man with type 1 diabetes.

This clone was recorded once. The CDR3 loop reads CASSSLGHFNEKLFF. Here the CDR3 DNA reads TGTGCCAGCAGTTCCCTGGGACACTTTAATGAAAAACTGTTTTTT. This rearrangement joins TRBV6-5 to TRBJ1-4; D possibly corresponds to TRBD1 (6 bases). Germline CDR1 and CDR2: MNHEY and SVGAGI. Deletions cut 4 bases from V and 4 bases from J, with 13 bases between. The CDR3 extends over 15 amino acids.

This chain's CDR3 is CASSYSTNDRNTIYF. The CDR3 DNA reads TGTGCCAGCAGTTACTCGACTAACGATAGAAACACCATATATTTT. The V gene is TRBV6-6, the J gene TRBJ1-3; D is unresolved. Germline lookup yields CDR1 MNHNY and CDR2 SVGAGI (reference sequence). The CDR3 has 15 residues. V was pared by 0 bases and J by 5 bases, with 11 bases between.

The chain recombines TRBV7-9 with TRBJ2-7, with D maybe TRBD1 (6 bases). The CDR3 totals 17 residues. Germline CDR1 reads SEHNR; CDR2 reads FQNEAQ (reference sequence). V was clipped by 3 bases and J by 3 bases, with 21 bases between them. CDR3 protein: CASSFRQGSHQFYEQYF. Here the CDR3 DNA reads TGTGCCAGCAGCTTTAGGCAGGGGAGTCATCAGTTCTACGAGCAGTACTTC.

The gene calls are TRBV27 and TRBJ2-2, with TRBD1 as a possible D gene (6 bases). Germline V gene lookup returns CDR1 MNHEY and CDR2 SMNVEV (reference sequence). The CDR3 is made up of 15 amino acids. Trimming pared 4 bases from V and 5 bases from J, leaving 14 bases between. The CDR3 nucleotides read TGTGCCAGCAGTTCTTGGGGGCCGGGAACCGGGGAGCTGTTTTTT. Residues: CASSSWGPGTGELFF.

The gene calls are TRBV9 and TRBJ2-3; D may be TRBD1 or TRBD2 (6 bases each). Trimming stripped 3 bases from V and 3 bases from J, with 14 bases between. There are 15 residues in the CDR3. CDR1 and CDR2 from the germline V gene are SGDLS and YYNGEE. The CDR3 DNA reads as TGTGCCAGCAGCGGACGGGGGCCCCAGACAGATACGCAGTATTTT. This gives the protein CASSGRGPQTDTQYF.

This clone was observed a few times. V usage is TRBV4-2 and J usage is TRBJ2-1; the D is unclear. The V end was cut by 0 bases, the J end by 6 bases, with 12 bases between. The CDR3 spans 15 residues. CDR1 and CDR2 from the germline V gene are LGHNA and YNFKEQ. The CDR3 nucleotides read TGTGCCAGCAGCCAAGAGATAGGGCCCACCAATGAGCAGTTCTTC. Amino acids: CASSQEIGPTNEQFF.

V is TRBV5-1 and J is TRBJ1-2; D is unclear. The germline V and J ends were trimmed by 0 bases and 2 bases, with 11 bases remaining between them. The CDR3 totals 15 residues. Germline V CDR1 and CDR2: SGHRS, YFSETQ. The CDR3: CASSLGVTKNYGYTF. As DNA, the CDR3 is TGCGCCAGCAGCTTGGGGGTAACGAAAAACTATGGCTACACCTTC.

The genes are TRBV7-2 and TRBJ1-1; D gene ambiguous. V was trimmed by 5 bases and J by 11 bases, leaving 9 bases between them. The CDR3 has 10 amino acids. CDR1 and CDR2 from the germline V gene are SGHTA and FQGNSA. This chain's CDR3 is CASSGRLAFF. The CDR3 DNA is TGTGCCAGCAGCGGCCGTTTGGCTTTCTTT.

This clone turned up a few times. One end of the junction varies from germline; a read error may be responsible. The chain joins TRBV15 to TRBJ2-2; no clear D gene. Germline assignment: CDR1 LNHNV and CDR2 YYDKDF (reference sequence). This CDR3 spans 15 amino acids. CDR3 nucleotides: TGTGCCTCCAGCATCCGCAGGACCAACACCGGGGAGCTGTTTTTT. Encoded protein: CASSIRRTNTGELFF.

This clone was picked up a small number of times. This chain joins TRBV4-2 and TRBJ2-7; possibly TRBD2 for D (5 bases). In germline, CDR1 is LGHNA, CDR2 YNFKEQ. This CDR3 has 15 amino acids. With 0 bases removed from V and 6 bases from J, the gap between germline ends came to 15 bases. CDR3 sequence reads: CASSQDVRGVREQYF. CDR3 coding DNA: TGTGCCAGCAGCCAAGATGTACGGGGTGTGCGCGAGCAGTACTTC.

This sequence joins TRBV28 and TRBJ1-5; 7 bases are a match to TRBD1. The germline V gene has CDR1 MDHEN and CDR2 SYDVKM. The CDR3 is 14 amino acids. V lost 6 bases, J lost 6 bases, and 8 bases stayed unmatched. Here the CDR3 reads CASRSTGATQPQHF. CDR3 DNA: TGTGCCAGCAGATCCACAGGGGCCACTCAGCCCCAGCATTTT.

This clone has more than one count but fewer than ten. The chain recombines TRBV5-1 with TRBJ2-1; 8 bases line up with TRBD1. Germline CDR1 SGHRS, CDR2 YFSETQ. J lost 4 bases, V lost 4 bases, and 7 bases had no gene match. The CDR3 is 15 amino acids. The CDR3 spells CASSGTGGPYNEQFF. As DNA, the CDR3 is TGCGCCAGCAGCGGAACAGGGGGTCCTTACAATGAGCAGTTCTTC. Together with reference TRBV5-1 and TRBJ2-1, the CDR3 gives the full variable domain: KAGVTQTPRYLIKTRGQQVTLSCSPISGHRSVSWYQQTPGQGLQFLFEYFSETQRNKGNFPGRFSGRQFSNSRSEMNVSTLELGDSALYLCASSGTGGPYNEQFFGPGTRLTVL.

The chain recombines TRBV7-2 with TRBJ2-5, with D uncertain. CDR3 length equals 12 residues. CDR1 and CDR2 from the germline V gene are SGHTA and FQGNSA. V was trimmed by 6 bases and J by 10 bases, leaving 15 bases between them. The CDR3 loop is CASSLTRARQYF. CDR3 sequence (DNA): TGTGCCAGCAGTTTAACAAGGGCCCGCCAGTACTTC.

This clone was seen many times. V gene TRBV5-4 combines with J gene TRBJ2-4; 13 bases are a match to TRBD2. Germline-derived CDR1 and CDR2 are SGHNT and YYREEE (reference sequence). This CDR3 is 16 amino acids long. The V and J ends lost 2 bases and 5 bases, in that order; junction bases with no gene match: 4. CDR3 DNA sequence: TGTGCCAGCAGCTTCGGACTAGCGGGGGAGCAAAACATTCAGTACTTC. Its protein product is CASSFGLAGEQNIQYF.

The CDR3 region has the DNA TGTGCCACCCACAGCGGTTTATACGGACAGCTTAACTATGGCTACACCTTC. Protein sequence: CATHSGLYGQLNYGYTF. The chain couples TRBV15 to TRBJ1-2; tentative D call: TRBD1 (6 bases). The CDR3 consists of 17 residues. The germline V gene encodes CDR1 LNHNV and CDR2 YYDKDF (reference sequence). V gave up 8 bases and J gave up 1 base, with 23 bases separating them.

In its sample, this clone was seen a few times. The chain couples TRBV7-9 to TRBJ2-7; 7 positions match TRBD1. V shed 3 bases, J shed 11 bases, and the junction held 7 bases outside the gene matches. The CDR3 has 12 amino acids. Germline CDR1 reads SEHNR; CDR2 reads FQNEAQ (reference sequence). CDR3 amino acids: CASSFAGTAKYF. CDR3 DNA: TGTGCCAGCAGCTTTGCCGGGACAGCCAAGTACTTC. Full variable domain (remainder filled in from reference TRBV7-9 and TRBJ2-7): DTGVSQNPRHKITKRGQNVTFRCDPISEHNRLYWYRQTLGQGPEFLTYFQNEAQLEKSRLLSDRFSAERPKGSFSTLEIQRTEQGDSAMYLCASSFAGTAKYFGPGTRLTVT.

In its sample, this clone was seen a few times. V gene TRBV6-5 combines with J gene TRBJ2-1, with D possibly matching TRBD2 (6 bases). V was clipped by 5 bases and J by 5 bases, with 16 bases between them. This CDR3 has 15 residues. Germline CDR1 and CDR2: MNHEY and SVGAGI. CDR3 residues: CASSPPGTPNNEQFF. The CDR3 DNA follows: TGTGCCAGCAGTCCTCCCGGGACTCCGAACAATGAGCAGTTCTTC.

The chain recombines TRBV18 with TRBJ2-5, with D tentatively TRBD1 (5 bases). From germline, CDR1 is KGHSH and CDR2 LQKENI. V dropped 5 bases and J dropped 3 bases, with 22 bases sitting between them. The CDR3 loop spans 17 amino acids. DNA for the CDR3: TGTGCCAGCTCAATACTCGAGTTTGCAGGGTTAAAAGAGACCCAGTACTTC. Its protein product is CASSILEFAGLKETQYF.

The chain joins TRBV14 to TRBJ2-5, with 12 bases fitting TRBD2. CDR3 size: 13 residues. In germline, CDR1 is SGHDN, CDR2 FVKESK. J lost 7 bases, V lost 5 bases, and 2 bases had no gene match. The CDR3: CASSSTSGGTQYF. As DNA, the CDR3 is TGTGCCAGCAGCTCGACTAGCGGGGGGACCCAGTACTTC.

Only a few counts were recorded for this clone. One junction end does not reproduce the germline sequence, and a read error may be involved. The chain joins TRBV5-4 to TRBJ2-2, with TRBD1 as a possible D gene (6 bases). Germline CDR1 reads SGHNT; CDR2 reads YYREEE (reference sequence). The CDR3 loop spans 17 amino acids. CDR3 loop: CASGFDGGAANTGELFF. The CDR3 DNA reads TGTGCCAGCGGCTTTGATGGGGGCGCAGCCAACACCGGGGAGCTGTTTTTT.

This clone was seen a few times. The CDR3, as DNA: TGTGCCAGCAGCTCTGGCCGGGGCGGGAACACTGAAGCTTTCTTT. Translation: CASSSGRGGNTEAFF. The chain carries TRBV7-9 and TRBJ1-1; weak D call: TRBD1 (5 bases). Trimming removed 4 bases from V and 1 base from J, with 13 bases in between. Germline V gene data show CDR1 as SEHNR and CDR2 as FQNEAQ (reference sequence). This CDR3 is built from 15 residues.

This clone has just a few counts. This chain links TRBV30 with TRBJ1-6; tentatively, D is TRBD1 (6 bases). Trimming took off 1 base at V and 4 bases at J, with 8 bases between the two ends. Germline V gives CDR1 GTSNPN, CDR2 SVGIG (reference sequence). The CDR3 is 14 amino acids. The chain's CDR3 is CAWSATGYNSPLHF. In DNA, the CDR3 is TGTGCCTGGAGTGCGACAGGTTATAATTCACCCCTCCACTTT.

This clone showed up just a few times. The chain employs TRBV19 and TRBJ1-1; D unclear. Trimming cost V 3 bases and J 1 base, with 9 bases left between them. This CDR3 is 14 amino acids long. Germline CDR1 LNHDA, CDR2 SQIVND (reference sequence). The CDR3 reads CASSIIAENTEAFF. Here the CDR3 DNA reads TGTGCCAGTAGTATTATTGCAGAGAACACTGAAGCTTTCTTT.

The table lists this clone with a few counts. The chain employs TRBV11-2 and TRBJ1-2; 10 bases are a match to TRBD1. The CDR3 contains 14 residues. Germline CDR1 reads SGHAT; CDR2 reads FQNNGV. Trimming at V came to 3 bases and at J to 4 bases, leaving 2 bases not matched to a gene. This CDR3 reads CASSLGQGPYGYTF. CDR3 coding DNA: TGTGCCAGCAGCTTGGGACAGGGGCCCTATGGCTACACCTTC.